Listed here are 13 T cell receptor beta chains from one sample, sequenced in a study of shared clonotypes between healthy human individuals. The data were produced by immunoSEQ multiplex PCR, yet TCRdb's version contains in-frame clones alone and is incomplete. This table has around 2.5 million clones, 80% to 95% appearing once. The sample taken for sequencing was naive CD4+ T cells from PBMCs. Subset of the sample: CD45RA+ positively selected. These receptors came from a man aged 18 to 35 in good health. Some clones in this sample may be carry-over from other donors' samples.

The chain links TRBV6-5 to TRBJ1-3; 10 bases agree with TRBD1. V was pared by 5 bases and J by 4 bases, with 2 bases of the junction left unmatched. The CDR3 extends over 14 amino acids. The V gene's germline CDR1 is MNHEY and CDR2 SVGAGI. The CDR3 DNA is TGTGCCAGCAGTGACAGGGGGCCGGGAAACACCATATATTTT. Translating it yields CASSDRGPGNTIYF.

V gene TRBV7-8 combines with J gene TRBJ2-7; D unclear. Germline CDR1 is SGHVS and CDR2 is FQNEAQ. The V and J ends lost 1 base and 1 base respectively, with 11 bases between them. This CDR3 has 15 residues. The CDR3 DNA is TGTGCCAGCAGCTTAGGCGGAGTGGGATCCTACGAGCAGTACTTC. Translated, it gives CASSLGGVGSYEQYF.

The rearrangement joins TRBV7-9 to TRBJ1-3; D perhaps matches TRBD1 (5 bases). This CDR3 region has 14 residues. Germline V CDR1 and CDR2: SEHNR, FQNEAQ (reference sequence). V gave up 5 bases and J gave up 3 bases, with 11 bases separating them. The CDR3 protein is CASSRRQIGNTIYF. Written as DNA, the CDR3 is TGTGCCAGCAGCAGAAGACAGATTGGAAACACCATATATTTT.

The genes are TRBV7-9 and TRBJ2-7; the match to TRBD2 covers 7 bases. The CDR3 sequence is 16 residues long. The J segment lost 0 bases and the V segment lost 3 bases, leaving 8 bases of the junction unmatched. CDR1 SEHNR and CDR2 FQNEAQ come from the germline V gene (reference sequence). DNA for the CDR3: TGTGCCAGCAGCTTTTTCGGGGAGGGCCGCTCCTACGAGCAGTACTTC. This encodes CASSFFGEGRSYEQYF. Filled out from reference TRBV7-9 and TRBJ2-7, the complete variable domain reads DTGVSQNPRHKITKRGQNVTFRCDPISEHNRLYWYRQTLGQGPEFLTYFQNEAQLEKSRLLSDRFSAERPKGSFSTLEIQRTEQGDSAMYLCASSFFGEGRSYEQYFGPGTRLTVT.

This clone has a handful of counts. The chain combines TRBV19 with TRBJ1-2, with a weak D call TRBD1 (6 bases). CDR3 length: 15 residues. V was clipped by 5 bases and J by 3 bases, with 16 bases between them. Germline-derived CDR1 and CDR2 are LNHDA and SQIVND (reference sequence). Here the CDR3 reads CASSSRGSGDYGYTF. The DNA of the CDR3 is TGTGCCAGTAGTTCCAGGGGCAGCGGGGACTATGGCTACACCTTC.

A few counts support this clone. Other DNA sequences in the same sample also yield this CDR3. DNA for the CDR3: TGCGCCAGCAGCCCAGGGGGCTACGAGCAGTACTTC. Amino acid sequence: CASSPGGYEQYF. The chain employs TRBV5-1 and TRBJ2-7, with 7 bases fitting TRBD1. CDR3 length equals 12 residues. In germline, CDR1 is SGHRS, CDR2 YFSETQ. The V segment lost 4 bases and the J segment 3 bases; nucleotides outside the gene matches: 1. Supplemented by reference TRBV5-1 and TRBJ2-7, the full variable domain reads KAGVTQTPRYLIKTRGQQVTLSCSPISGHRSVSWYQQTPGQGLQFLFEYFSETQRNKGNFPGRFSGRQFSNSRSEMNVSTLELGDSALYLCASSPGGYEQYFGPGTRLTVT.

The chain joins TRBV5-1 to TRBJ2-3; D might be TRBD2 (6 bases). The CDR3 loop spans 16 amino acids. Germline V gene lookup returns CDR1 SGHRS and CDR2 YFSETQ. V lost 7 bases to trimming and J lost 0 bases, with 18 bases between them. CDR3: CASGPGVAGSTDTQYF. The CDR3, as DNA: TGCGCCAGCGGGCCGGGGGTAGCAGGCAGCACAGATACGCAGTATTTT.

The chain is built from TRBV28 and TRBJ1-1, with 7 bases matching TRBD1. V shed 4 bases and J 10 bases; nucleotides not matched to a gene: 3. CDR3 length: 11 amino acids. Germline CDR1 and CDR2: MDHEN and SYDVKM. This chain's CDR3 is CASSWQGGAFF. The CDR3 DNA follows: TGTGCCAGCAGTTGGCAGGGGGGAGCTTTCTTT.

The chain employs TRBV5-1 and TRBJ2-5; D is possibly TRBD1 (6 bases). The CDR3 has 15 amino acids. Germline V gene data show CDR1 as SGHRS and CDR2 as YFSETQ. V lost 0 bases and J 4 bases, leaving 13 bases between the germline ends. The CDR3 reads CASSLALGAVETQYF. The CDR3, as DNA: TGCGCCAGCAGCTTGGCGTTGGGGGCAGTAGAGACCCAGTACTTC.

The rearrangement links TRBV28 to TRBJ1-4; no reliable D call. The CDR3 extends over 14 amino acids. Germline V gene data show CDR1 as MDHEN and CDR2 as SYDVKM. V was pared by 5 bases and J by 0 bases, with 7 bases between. Written as DNA, the CDR3 is TGTGCCAGCAGTGTAGGAGCAACTAATGAAAAACTGTTTTTT. Translating gives CASSVGATNEKLFF. Based on the CDR3 plus reference TRBV28 and TRBJ1-4, the full variable domain is DVKVTQSSRYLVKRTGEKVFLECVQDMDHENMFWYRQDPGLGLRLIYFSYDVKMKEKGDIPEGYSVSREKKERFSLILESASTNQTSMYLCASSVGATNEKLFFGSGTQLSVL.

The chain has TRBV7-2 and TRBJ2-3; D is unresolved. With 2 bases removed from V and 2 bases from J, the gap between germline ends came to 17 bases. Germline values: CDR1 SGHTA, CDR2 FQGNSA. The CDR3 extends over 17 amino acids. DNA for the CDR3: TGTGCCAGCAGCTTACTCTCCGGCGCAATATACACAGATACGCAGTATTTT. It specifies CASSLLSGAIYTDTQYF.

This chain joins TRBV7-2 and TRBJ2-1; D is ambiguous. CDR1 is SGHTA and CDR2 is FQGNSA in the germline V gene. The CDR3 covers 15 residues. Deletions cut 8 bases from V and 0 bases from J, with 14 bases between. As DNA, the CDR3 is TGTGCCAGCGGTCCCGGCGTACCCTCCTACAATGAGCAGTTCTTC. Its protein product is CASGPGVPSYNEQFF.

Points on this clone: Other DNA variants within this sample encode the same CDR3. This rearrangement joins TRBV6-5 to TRBJ2-1; D remains unclear. Looked up from germline, CDR1 is MNHEY and CDR2 is SVGAGI. The germline V and J ends were trimmed by 0 bases and 7 bases, with 4 bases remaining between them. The CDR3 totals 12 residues. The CDR3 spells CASSYSGNEQFF. The DNA for the CDR3 is TGTGCCAGCAGTTACTCGGGGAATGAGCAGTTCTTC.